The 31 T cell receptor beta chains below come from one sample, sequenced in a study of cytomegalovirus exposure and HLA in healthy donors. The primer mix had 60 Vbeta and 13 Jbeta primers. Assay: immunoSEQ multiplex PCR; the TCRdb copy retains only in-frame clones and omits some. The sample lists 200,000 to 250,000 clones, approximately 87% occurring once. Material: PBMCs. The receptors come from a human donor in good health.

The rearrangement uses TRBV5-5 and TRBJ2-5; D remains unclear. The germline V gene encodes CDR1 SGHKS and CDR2 YYEKEE (reference sequence). The CDR3 has 14 residues. V was shortened by 4 bases and J by 2 bases, with 12 bases between the two germline ends. CDR3 bases: TGTGCCAGCAGCAAAACAGTGTCACAAGAGACCCAGTACTTC. Its protein is CASSKTVSQETQYF.

The genes are TRBV28 and TRBJ2-7; a possible D gene is TRBD1 (5 bases). CDR3 length: 11 amino acids. V was shortened by 10 bases and J by 5 bases, with 12 bases between the two germline ends. Germline lookup yields CDR1 MDHEN and CDR2 SYDVKM. CDR3 coding DNA: TGTGCCACCCTGGGGCCGAACGAGCAGTACTTC. This gives the protein CATLGPNEQYF.

This chain links TRBV6-5 with TRBJ2-5; D may be TRBD1 (5 bases). Trimming cost V 0 bases and J 1 base, with 12 bases left between them. Per the germline V gene, CDR1 is MNHEY and CDR2 is SVGAGI. This CDR3 region has 16 residues. The CDR3 region is CASSYSFTGLQETQYF. The CDR3 bases are TGTGCCAGCAGTTACTCGTTCACAGGCCTCCAAGAGACCCAGTACTTC.

A single count supports this clone. The chain employs TRBV7-9 and TRBJ1-5, with 8 bases lining up with TRBD1. J was trimmed by 6 bases and V by 3 bases; bases with no gene match: 4. The CDR3 spans 14 residues. Germline assignment: CDR1 SEHNR and CDR2 FQNEAQ (reference sequence). This CDR3 reads CASSFAGGSQPQHF. In nucleotides, the CDR3 is TGTGCCAGCAGCTTTGCAGGGGGCAGTCAGCCCCAGCATTTT.

V is TRBV5-1 and J is TRBJ1-1; 9 positions match TRBD1. Trimming at V came to 2 bases and at J to 2 bases, leaving 4 bases not matched to a gene. Germline V CDR1 and CDR2: SGHRS, YFSETQ. The CDR3 consists of 15 residues. The CDR3 DNA reads TGCGCCAGCAGCTTAACAGGGGGCCGTAACACTGAAGCTTTCTTT. It codes for CASSLTGGRNTEAFF.

This chain connects TRBV14 to TRBJ2-5; perhaps TRBD1 as D (6 bases). Germline V gene sequence: CDR1 SGHDN, CDR2 FVKESK. The germline V and J ends were trimmed by 1 base and 1 base, with 10 bases remaining between them. This CDR3 has 15 residues. The CDR3, as DNA: TGTGCCAGCAGCCAAGTTGTCAGGGGCCAAGAGACCCAGTACTTC. Translating gives CASSQVVRGQETQYF.

The rearrangement links TRBV28 to TRBJ2-4, with 8 bases matching TRBD1. The CDR3 length is 12 residues. CDR1 and CDR2 (germline): MDHEN, SYDVKM. Trimming at V came to 8 bases and at J to 8 bases, leaving 5 bases not matched to a gene. The CDR3, as DNA: TGTGCCAGCGGAGACAGGGGAGACATTCAGTACTTC. It is translated as CASGDRGDIQYF. The complete variable domain, with remaining parts taken from reference TRBV28 and TRBJ2-4, reads DVKVTQSSRYLVKRTGEKVFLECVQDMDHENMFWYRQDPGLGLRLIYFSYDVKMKEKGDIPEGYSVSREKKERFSLILESASTNQTSMYLCASGDRGDIQYFGAGTRLSVL.

The chain uses TRBV11-3 and TRBJ2-1; a weak D match, TRBD2 (6 bases). The germline CDR1 and CDR2 sequences are SGHNT and YENEEA. Trimming removed 1 base at V and 4 bases at J, with 20 bases between. The CDR3 has 18 residues. The CDR3 sequence: CASSLGGSAGTTYNEQFF. CDR3 nucleotide sequence: TGTGCCAGCAGCTTAGGGGGGTCGGCGGGAACCACTTACAATGAGCAGTTCTTC.

This chain joins TRBV5-1 and TRBJ2-7; D remains ambiguous. CDR3 length equals 12 residues. In germline, CDR1 is SGHRS, CDR2 YFSETQ. Deletions cut 4 bases from V and 7 bases from J, with 12 bases between. The CDR3 DNA is TGCGCCAGCAGCCGGCGGCCCGATGAGCAGTACTTC. As protein: CASSRRPDEQYF.

The V and J genes are TRBV7-8 and TRBJ2-3; 11 bases fit TRBD2. Germline V gives CDR1 SGHVS, CDR2 FQNEAQ. J was trimmed by 6 bases and V by 3 bases; bases with no gene match: 5. The CDR3 has 15 residues. The CDR3 loop reads CASSFGIAGGDTQYF. DNA of the CDR3: TGTGCCAGCAGCTTTGGGATAGCGGGAGGGGATACGCAGTATTTT.

The rearrangement links TRBV7-6 to TRBJ1-2; 7 bases agree with TRBD1. J gave up 4 bases and V 5 bases, and 13 bases lay outside the gene matches. This CDR3 contains 16 residues. Germline CDR1 SGHVS, CDR2 FNYEAQ. In DNA form, the CDR3 reads TGTGCCAGCAGCCCTCGGACAGGAGAAGGGAGCTATGGCTACACCTTC. It encodes CASSPRTGEGSYGYTF.

The J gene is TRBJ2-3, the V gene TRBV23-1; D unresolved. TRBV23-1 is an ORF, and what it does is uncertain. Trimming took off 11 bases at V and 2 bases at J, with 17 bases between the two ends. The CDR3 is 14 amino acids. The CDR3 region has the DNA TGCGCCGAATGCGGTCTGGTGCTCACAGATACGCAGTATTTT. It codes for CAECGLVLTDTQYF.

The CDR3 loop is CASSPPGGVGYTF. CDR3 sequence (DNA): TGTGCCAGCTCACCACCAGGAGGGGTTGGCTACACCTTC. The J gene is TRBJ1-2, the V gene TRBV18; D may be TRBD1 (5 bases). Between the trimmed V and J ends, which lost 0 bases and 7 bases, there was a span of 9 bases. Germline V gene data show CDR1 as KGHSH and CDR2 as LQKENI. The CDR3 is 13 amino acids.

In this sample, this clone turned up a few times. This rearrangement joins TRBV7-9 to TRBJ2-7, with 9 bases lining up with TRBD1. This CDR3 contains 16 residues. Germline trimming cut 1 base from V and 5 bases from J; bases unmatched to any gene: 9. Germline assignment: CDR1 SEHNR and CDR2 FQNEAQ (reference sequence). CDR3 residues: CASSLDDRGFDHEQYF. The CDR3 DNA sequence: TGTGCCAGCAGCTTAGATGACAGGGGGTTTGACCACGAGCAGTACTTC. Full variable domain (remainder filled in from reference TRBV7-9 and TRBJ2-7): DTGVSQNPRHKITKRGQNVTFRCDPISEHNRLYWYRQTLGQGPEFLTYFQNEAQLEKSRLLSDRFSAERPKGSFSTLEIQRTEQGDSAMYLCASSLDDRGFDHEQYFGPGTRLTVT.

The rearrangement joins TRBV13 to TRBJ2-3; TRBD1 aligns across 8 bases. Germline-derived CDR1 and CDR2 are PRHDT and FYEKMQ (reference sequence). This CDR3 has 16 residues. V was pared by 6 bases and J by 2 bases, with 10 bases of the junction left unmatched. CDR3 region: CASRLYRDRNTDTQYF. The CDR3 DNA reads TGTGCCAGCAGACTCTACCGGGACAGGAACACAGATACGCAGTATTTT.

J is TRBJ1-6 and V is TRBV4-1; perhaps TRBD1 as D (5 bases). CDR1 MGHRA and CDR2 YSYEKL come from the germline V gene. The CDR3 has 15 amino acids. V gave up 4 bases and J gave up 5 bases, with 12 bases separating them. The CDR3 loop reads CASSLRDVNNSPLHF. The CDR3, as DNA: TGCGCCAGCAGCCTGCGGGACGTTAATAATTCACCCCTCCACTTT.

The rearrangement joins TRBV5-6 to TRBJ2-7; 8 bases are shared with TRBD1. CDR3 length: 14 residues. Germline values: CDR1 SGHDT, CDR2 YYEEEE. V lost 4 bases to trimming and J lost 1 base; unmatched junction nucleotides: 4. CDR3 DNA: TGTGCCAGCAGCCTAGGACAGGGATCCTACGAGCAGTACTTC. Its translation: CASSLGQGSYEQYF.

This sequence joins TRBV2 and TRBJ1-4; D is unclear. This CDR3 is 13 amino acids long. Germline V gives CDR1 SNHLY, CDR2 FYNNEI. V was pared by 1 base and J by 14 bases, with 14 bases between. CDR3 DNA: TGTGCCAGCAGTGAAGATTATCGGGGATATCTGTTTTTT. Translated, it gives CASSEDYRGYLFF.

In its sample, this clone was seen once. The sample has other DNA sequences that encode this CDR3 too. The V call is TRBV2, the J call TRBJ1-5; D unclear. The CDR3 is made up of 13 amino acids. The ends were cut back, 9 bases at V and 0 bases at J, with 9 bases in the middle. Germline-derived CDR1 and CDR2 are SNHLY and FYNNEI. The chain's CDR3 is CASSLYSNQPQHF. The DNA for the CDR3 is TGTGCCAGTAGCCTGTATAGCAATCAGCCCCAGCATTTT.

The V and J genes are TRBV7-2 and TRBJ2-3, with a weak D call TRBD2 (6 bases). Germline lookup yields CDR1 SGHTA and CDR2 FQGNSA. The CDR3 runs 16 residues. Trimming left V 1 base short and J 2 bases short, with 13 bases between. The chain's CDR3 is CASSLGAGLLTDTQYF. CDR3 bases: TGTGCCAGCAGCTTAGGTGCGGGACTGCTCACAGATACGCAGTATTTT.

V usage is TRBV28 and J usage is TRBJ2-7; the match to TRBD2 covers 10 bases. This CDR3 comprises 17 residues. V gave up 2 bases and J gave up 4 bases; unmatched junction bases: 11. Germline loops: CDR1 MDHEN, CDR2 SYDVKM. This chain's CDR3 is CASSLTIRASGSYEQYF. The CDR3 DNA reads as TGTGCCAGCAGTTTAACAATTAGGGCTAGCGGGAGTTACGAGCAGTACTTC.

The chain employs TRBV5-4 and TRBJ1-2, with 8 nucleotides matching TRBD1. CDR1 SGHNT and CDR2 YYREEE come from the germline V gene (reference sequence). The V gene end was trimmed by 5 bases and the J gene end by 5 bases; junction bases not matched to a gene: 5. The CDR3 totals 13 residues. Written as DNA, the CDR3 is TGTGCCAGCAGAGAGGGACAGGTATATGGCTACACCTTC. Translated: CASREGQVYGYTF.

V is TRBV6-1 and J is TRBJ1-1; perhaps TRBD1 as D (6 bases). Germline lookup yields CDR1 MNHNS and CDR2 SASEGT. Trimming took 6 bases from V and 1 from J, leaving 9 bases between them. CDR3 length: 13 residues. This CDR3 reads CASRKQGNTEAFF. In DNA form, the CDR3 reads TGTGCCAGCAGAAAACAGGGGAACACTGAAGCTTTCTTT.

The V gene is TRBV2, the J gene TRBJ2-7; 7 nucleotides agree with TRBD1. The CDR3 sequence is 15 residues long. Germline loops: CDR1 SNHLY, CDR2 FYNNEI. V trimming: 5 bases; J trimming: 3 bases; junction bases outside the gene matches: 10. In DNA form, the CDR3 reads TGTGCCAGCAGTTCCGACAGGGCGTTCAACTACGAGCAGTACTTC. Protein product: CASSSDRAFNYEQYF.

The V call is TRBV10-2, the J call TRBJ2-6; D may be TRBD1 (7 bases). Deletions cut 0 bases from V and 1 base from J, with 16 bases between. CDR3 length: 19 amino acids. The V gene's germline CDR1 is WSHSY and CDR2 SAAADI. The CDR3 bases are TGCGCCAGCAGTGAGTCAATGGGCAGGGGGAGGTCTGGGGCCAACGTCCTGACTTTC. Translation gives CASSESMGRGRSGANVLTF.

The chain couples TRBV5-1 to TRBJ2-3; 11 bases agree with TRBD2. With 5 bases clipped from V and 0 bases from J, the junction kept 5 bases outside the gene matches. This CDR3 has 16 residues. CDR1 is SGHRS and CDR2 is YFSETQ in the germline V gene. CDR3 sequence reads: CASRLTSGISTDTQYF. The CDR3 bases are TGCGCCAGCAGGCTGACTAGCGGGATAAGCACAGATACGCAGTATTTT. Full variable domain (outside the CDR3, taken from reference TRBV5-1 and TRBJ2-3): KAGVTQTPRYLIKTRGQQVTLSCSPISGHRSVSWYQQTPGQGLQFLFEYFSETQRNKGNFPGRFSGRQFSNSRSEMNVSTLELGDSALYLCASRLTSGISTDTQYFGPGTRLTVL.

This clone has more than one count but fewer than ten. The chain employs TRBV6-5 and TRBJ1-1, with D maybe TRBD1 (5 bases). The V end was cut by 0 bases, the J end by 8 bases, with 10 bases between. Germline V lookup: CDR1 MNHEY, CDR2 SVGAGI. This CDR3 has 13 residues. CDR3 sequence: CASSYSIYREAFF. The CDR3 nucleotides are TGTGCCAGCAGTTACTCGATCTACAGGGAAGCTTTCTTT.

The chain uses TRBV6-5 and TRBJ1-5, with a tentative D call TRBD1 (5 bases). The V and J ends lost 8 bases and 0 bases respectively, with 11 bases between them. This CDR3 is built from 14 residues. CDR1 is MNHEY, CDR2 SVGAGI, per germline. The CDR3 sequence: CASRRGISNQPQHF. CDR3 sequence (DNA): TGTGCCAGCCGGAGGGGAATTAGCAATCAGCCCCAGCATTTT.

The rearrangement links TRBV6-5 to TRBJ2-7; D possibly corresponds to TRBD1 (6 bases). V was pared by 3 bases and J by 1 base, with 13 bases between. This CDR3 is 15 amino acids long. Germline V lookup: CDR1 MNHEY, CDR2 SVGAGI. CDR3 region: CASSYGGGLSYEQYF. The CDR3 coding sequence is TGTGCCAGCAGTTATGGTGGGGGCCTATCCTACGAGCAGTACTTC.

The rearrangement joins TRBV19 to TRBJ1-4, with TRBD1 matching over 7 bases. Germline V lookup: CDR1 LNHDA, CDR2 SQIVND (reference sequence). Trimming cost V 5 bases and J 5 bases; bases outside gene matches: 5. The CDR3 has 14 amino acids. In DNA form, the CDR3 reads TGTGCCAGTAGTCCGGGACAGAGGAATGAAAAACTGTTTTTT. This translates into CASSPGQRNEKLFF. Together with reference TRBV19 and TRBJ1-4, the CDR3 gives the full variable domain: DGGITQSPKYLFRKEGQNVTLSCEQNLNHDAMYWYRQDPGQGLRLIYYSQIVNDFQKGDIAEGYSVSREKKESFPLTVTSAQKNPTAFYLCASSPGQRNEKLFFGSGTQLSVL.

This clone showed up just once. This rearrangement joins TRBV5-6 to TRBJ2-5, with 13 bases fitting TRBD2. V was pared by 3 bases and J by 4 bases, with 6 bases of the junction left unmatched. CDR1 and CDR2 from the germline V gene are SGHDT and YYEEEE. The CDR3 has 16 residues. In DNA form, the CDR3 reads TGTGCCAGCAGCTGGGGACTAGCGGGACTGGGAGAGACCCAGTACTTC. Residues: CASSWGLAGLGETQYF.